This T cell receptor (beta chain) was observed in a study of CXCR3-negative and CXCR3-positive naive CD8 T cells (dated by TCRdb to between 2018 and 2021). A note on the overall study: In total, some 130 million TRB reads were obtained, corresponding to roughly 1.5 +/- 0.3 million reads per library. The diversity and physicochemical repertoire analyses included 11 donors pooled from two independent experiments. The TRBV-TRBJ cluster analysis covered naive subsets from about 5 donors and memory cells from 3 donors. What the authors observed across the whole study: Because surface CD5, which is linked to self-reactivity in mice, was comparable between the naive subsets, TCR interaction strength was also inferred from the physicochemical properties of TRB CDR3s. Compared with CXCR3-negative naive cells, CXCR3-positive naive cells had TRB CDR3s with higher hydrophobicity (lower Kidera factor 4), lower energy, and higher strength and volume indices. Similar TRBV-TRBJ usage was shown by naive CXCR3-negative and CXCR3-positive cells from the same donor, whereas distinct patterns were shown by memory cells. Repertoire diversity was comparably high in both naive subsets but much lower in memory CD8+ T cells. CXCR3 expression partially decreased after cryopreservation, so most assays used freshly isolated PBMCs.

For CDR1 and CDR2, the germline V gene lists SQVTM and ANQGSEA. From its cysteine to its phenylalanine, the CDR3 spans 12 amino acids. The coding DNA is unavailable. No count is given, but going by its frequency this clonotype is medium-sized (0.01 to 0.1%). Its antigen is not yet known. For each CD8+ T cell subset, flow sorting was done in triplicate, and a few hundred thousand cells per subset went directly into RLT lysis buffer. Naive CD8+ T cells were defined stringently as CD45RO-CCR7+CD27+CD95- to exclude memory contaminants. Peripheral blood mononuclear cells were isolated from buffy coats using standard density gradient centrifugation. A FACSAria III was used to flow-sort naive CD8+ T cells into CXCR3-negative and CXCR3-positive populations. Total RNA was extracted from sorted cells using an RNeasy Mini Kit. TCRdb lists the instrument as NextSeq 550. The Human TCR Profiling Kit (MiLaboratory) was used to make UMI-labeled 5' RACE TRB cDNA libraries. The full amount of extracted RNA was used for cDNA synthesis, and the full amount of resulting cDNA was used for PCR amplification. Libraries were prepared in parallel with an identical number of PCR cycles. Regarding the original processing steps: MIGEC and MiXCR extracted about 57,000 +/- 9,900 unique UMI-labeled TRB cDNA molecules per library, requiring at least two reads per UMI. On average, roughly 40,000 +/- 10,000 functional in-frame TRB CDR3 nucleotide clonotypes lacking stop codons were found per library. After downsampling to 5000 UMI-labeled TRB molecules per sample, diversity metrics, including normalized Shannon-Wiener and Chao1, were computed in VDJtools. Clonotype-size-weighted physicochemical properties of the central five CDR3 residues (interaction energy, strength, volume and Kidera factor 4) were computed in VDJtools. Reads reprocessed by TCRdb are summarized as one entry per CDR3 protein sequence, and DNA is absent. For this entry, the V and J calls and clone size follow TCRdb and not the study's own pipeline. The sample's own table lists roughly 7,200 distinct CDR3 sequences. The leading ten clones occupy approximately 1.5% of the sample.

Sample: naive CXCR3+ CD8+ T cells from blood. Per the publication, the cell subset or site label means: CD45RO-CCR7+CD27+CD95- naive CD8+ T cells expressing CXCR3 (TNR3+). The clonotype comes from a human donor in good health. Some clones in this sample may be carry-over from other donors' samples. Recombination connected TRBV29-1 to TRBJ2-1; the TCRdb D gene call, TRBD1, has no DNA to confirm it. The CDR3 protein sequence reads: CSVRAAHNEQFF.